This entry describes one TCR beta chain. No antigen is known for it. The data originate from a study of a mutant IDH1 vaccine in newly diagnosed glioma. Study-wide context: Initiation of the vaccine course occurred 4-6 weeks after radiotherapy alone, or alongside temozolomide cycles. Previous treatment comprised radiotherapy, temozolomide, or both, mostly both. Overall study results and limits: Overall, about 92% of patients had vaccine-induced immune responses.

Germline V gene data show CDR1 as SGHRS and CDR2 as YFSETQ. Trimming at V came to 1 base and at J to 7 bases, leaving 4 bases not matched to a gene. CDR3 size: 13 residues. As for time point: week 35, safety follow-up. What each vaccine dose contained was 300 ug of mutant IDH1 20-mer peptide, accompanied by topical imiquimod. Profiled with immunoSEQ multiplex PCR; TCRdb holds only in-frame clones, not every one. The sample records roughly 52,000 clones, less than 90% being singletons. The sample here was PBMCs, taken from a glioma patient whose treatment included an IDH1 peptide vaccine. The TCR was taken from a woman aged 18-29 years with glioma. The chain couples TRBV5-1 to TRBJ2-5; 7 bases agree with TRBD1. The CDR3 sequence is CASSLRQGVTQYF. The CDR3 nucleotides read TGCGCCAGCAGCTTGAGGCAGGGGGTGACCCAGTACTTC.